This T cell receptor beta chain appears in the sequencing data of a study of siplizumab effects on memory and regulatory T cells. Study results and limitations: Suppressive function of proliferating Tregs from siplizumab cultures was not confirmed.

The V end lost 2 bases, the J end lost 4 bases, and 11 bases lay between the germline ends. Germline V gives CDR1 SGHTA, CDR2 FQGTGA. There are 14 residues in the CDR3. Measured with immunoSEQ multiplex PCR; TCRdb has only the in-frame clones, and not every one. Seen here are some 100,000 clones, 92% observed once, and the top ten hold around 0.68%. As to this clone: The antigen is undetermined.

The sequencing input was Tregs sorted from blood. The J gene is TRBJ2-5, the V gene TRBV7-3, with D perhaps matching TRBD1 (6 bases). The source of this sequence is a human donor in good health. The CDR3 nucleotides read TGTGCCAGCAGCTTAGGGGGCAGTACAGAGACCCAGTACTTC. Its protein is CASSLGGSTETQYF. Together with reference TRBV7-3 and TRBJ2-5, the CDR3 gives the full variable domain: GAGVSQTPSNKVTEKGKYVELRCDPISGHTALYWYRQSLGQGPEFLIYFQGTGAADDSGLPNDRFFAVRPEGSVSTLKIQRTERGDSAVYLCASSLGGSTETQYFGPGTRLLVL.